The rows below give T cell receptor beta chains drawn from one sample of a study of neurological immune-mediated disorders. One entry per CDR3 protein results from TCRdb running MiXCR on the 5' RACE reads. The sample carries about 120,000 distinct CDR3 sequences, around 3% recorded once. Sequencing was performed on PBMCs. Receptors were obtained from a woman aged 30 to 39 with multiple sclerosis. CDR3s leave out the opening cysteine and the closing phenylalanine or tryptophan. The order of the fields is J gene, V gene, CDR3 protein.

J gene: TRBJ1-5; V gene: TRBV6-6; CDR3 protein: ASSFVGNQPQH
J gene: TRBJ1-1; V gene: TRBV10-3; CDR3 protein: AITKDTEAF
J gene: TRBJ1-1; V gene: TRBV12-3/TRBV12-4; CDR3 protein: ASSPTWEVLRAF
J gene: TRBJ1-2; V gene: TRBV20-1; CDR3 protein: SATYRGLDGYT
J gene: TRBJ2-3; V gene: TRBV6-5; CDR3 protein: ASSERGPTDTQY
J gene: TRBJ1-1; V gene: TRBV7-9; CDR3 protein: ASSPILARADTEAF
J gene: TRBJ1-2; V gene: TRBV5-6; CDR3 protein: ASSSRTGNVEDYGYT
J gene: TRBJ1-1; V gene: TRBV3-1; CDR3 protein: ASSQDTGNTEAF
J gene: TRBJ1-2; V gene: TRBV12-3/TRBV12-4; CDR3 protein: ASSLDRGAYGYT
J gene: TRBJ2-7; V gene: TRBV20-1; CDR3 protein: SARIGPSYEQY
J gene: TRBJ2-3; V gene: TRBV3-1; CDR3 protein: ASSPEVTDTQY
J gene: TRBJ2-7; V gene: TRBV7-2; CDR3 protein: ASILLLAGGYEQY
J gene: TRBJ1-2; V gene: TRBV12-3/TRBV12-4; CDR3 protein: ASSPGGQHYGYT
J gene: TRBJ2-7; V gene: TRBV29-1; CDR3 protein: SVATSALDEQY
J gene: TRBJ1-2; V gene: TRBV20-1; CDR3 protein: SARDMAGNNYGYT
J gene: TRBJ2-5; V gene: TRBV20-1; CDR3 protein: SARLGAETQY
J gene: TRBJ2-3; V gene: TRBV9; CDR3 protein: ASSVAASGVNTQY
J gene: TRBJ1-2; V gene: TRBV20-1; CDR3 protein: SASSVRNYGYT
J gene: TRBJ2-1; V gene: TRBV27; CDR3 protein: ASSLMLANEQF
J gene: TRBJ1-5; V gene: TRBV6-5; CDR3 protein: ASRSTGRNQPQH
J gene: TRBJ2-5; V gene: TRBV11-2; CDR3 protein: ASSFPRLDLETQY
J gene: TRBJ2-3; V gene: TRBV20-1; CDR3 protein: SARPPPGKGGSSTDTQY
J gene: TRBJ2-7; V gene: TRBV12-3/TRBV12-4; CDR3 protein: ASSLGRRTSGRAHEQY
J gene: TRBJ1-4; V gene: TRBV6-5; CDR3 protein: ASSYSKFPGQGEKLF
J gene: TRBJ2-3; V gene: TRBV5-1; CDR3 protein: ASSLAEAGSGTDTQY
J gene: TRBJ2-7; V gene: TRBV5-8; CDR3 protein: ASSYAWGEQY
J gene: TRBJ1-1; V gene: TRBV16; CDR3 protein: ASSRQWPSGTGGFEAF
J gene: TRBJ2-3; V gene: TRBV7-2; CDR3 protein: ASSLDWTGVLDTQY
J gene: TRBJ2-2; V gene: TRBV9; CDR3 protein: ASSPQATNTGELF
J gene: TRBJ2-1; V gene: TRBV4-3; CDR3 protein: ASSQGPAYNEQF
J gene: TRBJ1-6; V gene: TRBV7-2; CDR3 protein: ASSAPGRVALH
J gene: TRBJ1-2; V gene: TRBV7-2; CDR3 protein: ASSRPGTGYGYT
J gene: TRBJ1-5; V gene: TRBV7-8; CDR3 protein: ASSLATRISNQPQH
J gene: TRBJ2-7; V gene: TRBV18; CDR3 protein: ASSSTSGTGEQY
J gene: TRBJ2-1; V gene: TRBV5-6; CDR3 protein: ASSLEIAGRYNEQF
J gene: TRBJ2-5; V gene: TRBV7-8; CDR3 protein: ASSPPTGTSETQY
J gene: TRBJ1-1; V gene: TRBV9; CDR3 protein: ASSVGTTTEAF
J gene: TRBJ2-3; V gene: TRBV18; CDR3 protein: ASSPPASGSTDTQY
J gene: TRBJ2-1; V gene: TRBV5-5; CDR3 protein: ASKRGSNEQF
J gene: TRBJ2-3; V gene: TRBV24-1; CDR3 protein: ATQGRTDTQY
J gene: TRBJ2-3; V gene: TRBV29-1; CDR3 protein: SATTGSDTQY
J gene: TRBJ2-3; V gene: TRBV20-1; CDR3 protein: SARSLVGLTPDTQY
J gene: TRBJ1-4; V gene: TRBV12-3/TRBV12-4; CDR3 protein: ASSLSNEKLF
J gene: TRBJ2-1; V gene: TRBV3-1; CDR3 protein: ASSHEGGSYNEQF
J gene: TRBJ2-7; V gene: TRBV20-1; CDR3 protein: SAVAGGPPEQY
J gene: TRBJ1-1; V gene: TRBV3-1; CDR3 protein: ASSQVAGRGISEAF
J gene: TRBJ1-5; V gene: TRBV4-2; CDR3 protein: ASSQELTANNQPQH
J gene: TRBJ2-3; V gene: TRBV10-2; CDR3 protein: ASSDGRSTQY
J gene: TRBJ1-3; V gene: TRBV27; CDR3 protein: ASQKGTGAGNTIY
J gene: TRBJ1-2; V gene: TRBV10-2; CDR3 protein: ASTTGGGYT
J gene: TRBJ2-3; V gene: TRBV12-3/TRBV12-4; CDR3 protein: ASSLGPPWGRTDTQY
J gene: TRBJ1-5; V gene: TRBV20-1; CDR3 protein: SASKDSPEQPQH